This T cell receptor (beta chain) was captured by sequencing in a study of blood T cells in healthy people across ages. Study outcomes and limitations: Calculation of diversity from one million T cells yielded estimates considered to be underestimates.

Comments on this clonotype: Its antigen is not known.

The second PCR ran roughly 7 to 11 cycles with a sample-barcoded 5' primer and J-beta primers. Sequencing of every sample gave 2.5 million or more CDR3-containing paired-end reads. TCRdb re-analysed the 5' RACE reads in MiXCR, keeping a single row per CDR3 protein. The sample shows 1.2 million to 1.5 million distinct CDR3 sequences, roughly 40% of them seen only once. Germline V gives CDR1 SEHNR, CDR2 FQNEAQ (reference sequence). CDR3 length equals 18 residues. V was clipped by 1 base and J by 2 bases, with 19 bases between them. The sequenced sample consisted of blood. The chain combines TRBV7-9 with TRBJ2-3; no clear D gene. The source is a woman aged 18-35 years in good health. The CDR3 spells CASSLELTGTSYTDTQYF. DNA for the CDR3: TGTGCCAGCAGCTTAGAGCTAACCGGCACGTCCTACACAGATACGCAGTATTTT.